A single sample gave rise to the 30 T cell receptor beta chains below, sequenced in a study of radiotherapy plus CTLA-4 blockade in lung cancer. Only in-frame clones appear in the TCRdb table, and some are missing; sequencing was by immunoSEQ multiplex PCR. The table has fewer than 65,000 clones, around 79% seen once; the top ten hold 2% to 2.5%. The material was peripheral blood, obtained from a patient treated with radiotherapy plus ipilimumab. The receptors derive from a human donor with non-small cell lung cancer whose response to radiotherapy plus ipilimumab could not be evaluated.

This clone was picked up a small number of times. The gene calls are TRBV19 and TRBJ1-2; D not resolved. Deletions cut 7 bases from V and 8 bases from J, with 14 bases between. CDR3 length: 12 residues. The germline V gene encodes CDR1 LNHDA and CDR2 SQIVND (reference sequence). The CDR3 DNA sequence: TGTGCCAGTACCCCAGGTTTTTGGGGCTACACCTTC. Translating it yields CASTPGFWGYTF.

The CDR3 loop reads CASSSAGQGRQTQYF. CDR3 sequence (DNA): TGTGCCAGCAGCTCGGCGGGACAGGGGAGGCAGACCCAGTACTTC. The V and J genes are TRBV5-6 and TRBJ2-5, with 10 bases fitting TRBD1. J was trimmed by 6 bases and V by 3 bases; bases with no gene match: 8. Germline V gene lookup returns CDR1 SGHDT and CDR2 YYEEEE. The CDR3 covers 15 residues.

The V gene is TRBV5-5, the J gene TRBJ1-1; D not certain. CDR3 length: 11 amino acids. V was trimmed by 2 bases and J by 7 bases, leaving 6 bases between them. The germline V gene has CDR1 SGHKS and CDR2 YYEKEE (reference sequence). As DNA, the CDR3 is TGTGCCAGCAGCTTCGACATTGAAGCTTTCTTT. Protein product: CASSFDIEAFF.

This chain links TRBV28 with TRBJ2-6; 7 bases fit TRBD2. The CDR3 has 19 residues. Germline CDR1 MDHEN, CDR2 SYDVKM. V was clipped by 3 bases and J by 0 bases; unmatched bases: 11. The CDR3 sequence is CASSFVWGGADSGANVLTF. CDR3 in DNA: TGTGCCAGCAGTTTTGTTTGGGGAGGGGCTGACTCTGGGGCCAACGTCCTGACTTTC.

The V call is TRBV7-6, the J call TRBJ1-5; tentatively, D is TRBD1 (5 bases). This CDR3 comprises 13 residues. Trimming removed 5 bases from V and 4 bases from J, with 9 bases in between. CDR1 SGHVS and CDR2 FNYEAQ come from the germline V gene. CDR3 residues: CASSQQVNQPQHF. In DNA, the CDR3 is TGTGCCAGCAGCCAACAGGTTAATCAGCCCCAGCATTTT.

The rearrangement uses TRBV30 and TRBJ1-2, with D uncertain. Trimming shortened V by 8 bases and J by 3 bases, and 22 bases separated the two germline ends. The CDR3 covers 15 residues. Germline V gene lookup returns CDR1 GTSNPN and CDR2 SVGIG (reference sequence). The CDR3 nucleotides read TGTGCCGGTTACATCGGACTCTCCCAGGACTATGGCTACACCTTC. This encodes CAGYIGLSQDYGYTF.

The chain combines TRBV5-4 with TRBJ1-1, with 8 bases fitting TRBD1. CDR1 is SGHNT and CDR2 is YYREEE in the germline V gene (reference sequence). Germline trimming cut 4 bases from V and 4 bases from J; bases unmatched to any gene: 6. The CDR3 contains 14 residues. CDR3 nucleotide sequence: TGTGCCAGCAGCCGGTCGGACAGGGTCACTGAAGCTTTCTTT. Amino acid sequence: CASSRSDRVTEAFF.

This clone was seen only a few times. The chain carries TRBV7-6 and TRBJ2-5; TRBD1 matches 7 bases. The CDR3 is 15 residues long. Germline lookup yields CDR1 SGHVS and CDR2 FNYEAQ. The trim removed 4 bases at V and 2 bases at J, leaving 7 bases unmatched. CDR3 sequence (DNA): TGTGCCAGCAGCTCCCCGGGCAGGGGGCAAGAGACCCAGTACTTC. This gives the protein CASSSPGRGQETQYF.

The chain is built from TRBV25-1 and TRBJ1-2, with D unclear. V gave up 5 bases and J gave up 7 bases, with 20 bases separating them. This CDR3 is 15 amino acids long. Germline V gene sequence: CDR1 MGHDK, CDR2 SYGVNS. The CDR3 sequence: CASSPGGEIKRGYTF. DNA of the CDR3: TGTGCCAGCAGTCCCGGTGGGGAGATTAAACGTGGCTACACCTTC.

The DNA of the CDR3 is TGTGCCAGCAGCTTGGTTCGGGACTCCACCTACGAGCAGTACTTC. This sequence encodes CASSLVRDSTYEQYF. The V call is TRBV5-6, the J call TRBJ2-7, with D tentatively TRBD2 (6 bases). V dropped 0 bases and J dropped 2 bases, with 12 bases sitting between them. There are 15 residues in the CDR3. Germline lookup yields CDR1 SGHDT and CDR2 YYEEEE. Full variable domain (remainder filled in from reference TRBV5-6 and TRBJ2-7): DAGVTQSPTHLIKTRGQQVTLRCSPKSGHDTVSWYQQALGQGPQFIFQYYEEEERQRGNFPDRFSGHQFPNYSSELNVNALLLGDSALYLCASSLVRDSTYEQYFGPGTRLTVT.

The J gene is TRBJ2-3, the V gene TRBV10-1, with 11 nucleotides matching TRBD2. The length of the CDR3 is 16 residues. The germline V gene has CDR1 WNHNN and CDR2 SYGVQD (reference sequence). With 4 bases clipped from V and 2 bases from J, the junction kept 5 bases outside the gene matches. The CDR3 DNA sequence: TGCGCCAGCAGTGCTACTAGCGGGGGACCCACAGATACGCAGTATTTT. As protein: CASSATSGGPTDTQYF.

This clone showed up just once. In DNA form, the CDR3 reads TGCGCCAGCAGCTTGGCAGGGTTGGGGGAGCAGTACTTC. It specifies CASSLAGLGEQYF. The rearrangement uses TRBV5-1 and TRBJ2-7; possibly TRBD1 for D (5 bases). V was clipped by 0 bases and J by 7 bases, with 11 bases between them. Germline V gene sequence: CDR1 SGHRS, CDR2 YFSETQ. CDR3 length equals 13 residues.

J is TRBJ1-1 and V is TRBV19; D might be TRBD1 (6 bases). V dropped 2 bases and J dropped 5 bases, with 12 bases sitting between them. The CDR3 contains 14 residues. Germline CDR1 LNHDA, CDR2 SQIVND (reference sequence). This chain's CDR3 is CASSIWTVNTEAFF. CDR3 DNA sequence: TGTGCCAGTAGTATATGGACAGTTAATACTGAAGCTTTCTTT.

The CDR3 sequence is CATRGDFSGNQPQHF. DNA of the CDR3: TGTGCCACCAGGGGGGACTTCTCGGGCAATCAGCCCCAGCATTTT. The chain is built from TRBV19 and TRBJ1-5; 7 bases fit TRBD1. Germline CDR1 and CDR2: LNHDA and SQIVND (reference sequence). V dropped 10 bases and J dropped 2; count of bases not matched to a gene: 11. The CDR3 extends over 15 amino acids. Variable domain in full (rest from reference TRBV19 and TRBJ1-5): DGGITQSPKYLFRKEGQNVTLSCEQNLNHDAMYWYRQDPGQGLRLIYYSQIVNDFQKGDIAEGYSVSREKKESFPLTVTSAQKNPTAFYLCATRGDFSGNQPQHFGDGTRLSIL.

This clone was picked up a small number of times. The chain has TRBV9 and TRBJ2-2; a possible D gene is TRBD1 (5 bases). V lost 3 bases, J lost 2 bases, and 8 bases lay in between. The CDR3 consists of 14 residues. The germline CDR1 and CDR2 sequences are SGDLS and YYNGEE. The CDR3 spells CASSADSNTGELFF. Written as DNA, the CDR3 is TGTGCCAGCAGCGCCGACAGTAACACCGGGGAGCTGTTTTTT.

CDR3 in DNA: TGCGCCAGCAGCTTGGGGGGCAGGGACTCCTACGAGCAGTACTTC. It yields the protein CASSLGGRDSYEQYF. The chain employs TRBV5-1 and TRBJ2-5; TRBD1 might be the D (5 bases). The J call is uncertain, as TRBJ2-7 better fits the DNA end. In germline, CDR1 is SGHRS, CDR2 YFSETQ. The CDR3 runs to 15 residues.

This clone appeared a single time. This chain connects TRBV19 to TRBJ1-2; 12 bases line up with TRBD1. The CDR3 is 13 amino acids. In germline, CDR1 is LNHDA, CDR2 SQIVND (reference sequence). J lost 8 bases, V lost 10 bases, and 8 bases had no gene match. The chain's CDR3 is CAIRDRGLRGYTF. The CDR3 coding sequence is TGTGCCATCCGGGACAGGGGGCTTAGGGGCTACACCTTC. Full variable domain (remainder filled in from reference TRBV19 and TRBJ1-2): DGGITQSPKYLFRKEGQNVTLSCEQNLNHDAMYWYRQDPGQGLRLIYYSQIVNDFQKGDIAEGYSVSREKKESFPLTVTSAQKNPTAFYLCAIRDRGLRGYTFGSGTRLTVV.

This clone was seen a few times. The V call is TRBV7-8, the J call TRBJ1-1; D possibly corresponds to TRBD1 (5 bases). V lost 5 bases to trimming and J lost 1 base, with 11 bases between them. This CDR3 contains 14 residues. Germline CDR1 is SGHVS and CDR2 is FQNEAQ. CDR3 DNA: TGTGCCAGCAGCCTCATAACAGGGAACACTGAAGCTTTCTTT. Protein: CASSLITGNTEAFF.

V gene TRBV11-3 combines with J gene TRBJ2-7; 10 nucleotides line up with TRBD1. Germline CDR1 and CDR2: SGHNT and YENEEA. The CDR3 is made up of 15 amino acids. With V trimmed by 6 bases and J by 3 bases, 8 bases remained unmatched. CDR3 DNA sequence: TGTGCCAGCAGTCTTAGACAGGGGGCGGACTACGAGCAGTACTTC. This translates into CASSLRQGADYEQYF.

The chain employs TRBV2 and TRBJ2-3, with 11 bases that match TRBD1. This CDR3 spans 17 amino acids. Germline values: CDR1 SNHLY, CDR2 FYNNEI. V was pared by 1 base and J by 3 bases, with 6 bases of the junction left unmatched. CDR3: CASSEGTGGARTDTQYF. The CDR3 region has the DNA TGTGCCAGCAGTGAAGGGACAGGGGGCGCGAGGACAGATACGCAGTATTTT.

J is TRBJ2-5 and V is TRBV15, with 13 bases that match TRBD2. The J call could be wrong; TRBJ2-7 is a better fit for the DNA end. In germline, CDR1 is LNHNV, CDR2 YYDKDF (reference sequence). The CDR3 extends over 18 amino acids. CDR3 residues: CATSRDQGLAGVSYEQYF. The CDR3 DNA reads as TGTGCCACCAGCAGAGATCAAGGACTAGCGGGAGTTTCCTACGAGCAGTACTTC.

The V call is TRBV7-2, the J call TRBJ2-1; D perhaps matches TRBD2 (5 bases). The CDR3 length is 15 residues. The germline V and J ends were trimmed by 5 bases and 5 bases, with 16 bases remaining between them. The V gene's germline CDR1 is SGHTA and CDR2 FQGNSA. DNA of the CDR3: TGTGCCAGCAGCGTTGGTGGGAGTGGAAACAATGAGCAGTTCTTC. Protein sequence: CASSVGGSGNNEQFF.

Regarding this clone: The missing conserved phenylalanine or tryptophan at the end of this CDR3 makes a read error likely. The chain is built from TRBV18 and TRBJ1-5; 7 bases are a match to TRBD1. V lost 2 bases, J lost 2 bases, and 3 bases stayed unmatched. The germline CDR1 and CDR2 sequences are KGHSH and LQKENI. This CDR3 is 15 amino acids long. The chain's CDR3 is CASSPTGVRNQPQHL. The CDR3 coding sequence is TGTGCCAGCTCACCAACAGGGGTCCGCAATCAGCCCCAGCATCTT.

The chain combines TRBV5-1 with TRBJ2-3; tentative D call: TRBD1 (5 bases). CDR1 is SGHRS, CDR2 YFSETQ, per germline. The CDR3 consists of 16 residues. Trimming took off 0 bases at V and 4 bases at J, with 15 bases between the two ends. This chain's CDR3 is CASSLGQGNTPDTQYF. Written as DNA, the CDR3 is TGCGCCAGCAGCTTGGGGCAGGGAAATACACCAGATACGCAGTATTTT.

This CDR3 reads CASSSTTGLNNEQFF. For the CDR3, the DNA is TGTGCCAGCAGCTCCACGACAGGGTTAAACAATGAGCAGTTCTTC. The chain has TRBV7-3 and TRBJ2-1, with 7 bases fitting TRBD1. V lost 4 bases and J lost 5; bases outside the gene matches: 8. The CDR3 is 15 amino acids. Germline values: CDR1 SGHTA, CDR2 FQGTGA.

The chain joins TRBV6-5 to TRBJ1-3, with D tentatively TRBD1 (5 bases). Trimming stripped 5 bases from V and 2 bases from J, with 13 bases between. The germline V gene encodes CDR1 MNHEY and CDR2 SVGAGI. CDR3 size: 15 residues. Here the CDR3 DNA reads TGTGCCAGCAGTCCTTCCGGGACTCCTGGAAACACCATATATTTT. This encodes CASSPSGTPGNTIYF.

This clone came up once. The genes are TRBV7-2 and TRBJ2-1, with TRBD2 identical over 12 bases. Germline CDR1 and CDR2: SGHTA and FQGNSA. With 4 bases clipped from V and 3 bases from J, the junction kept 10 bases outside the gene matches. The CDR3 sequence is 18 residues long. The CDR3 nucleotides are TGTGCCAGCAGCTATCAGACTAGCGGGAGTTCGGTCTACAATGAGCAGTTCTTC. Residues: CASSYQTSGSSVYNEQFF.

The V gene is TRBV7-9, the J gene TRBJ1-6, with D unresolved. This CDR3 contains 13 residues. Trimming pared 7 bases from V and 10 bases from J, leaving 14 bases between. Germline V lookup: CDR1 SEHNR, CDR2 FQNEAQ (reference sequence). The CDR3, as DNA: TGTGCCAGCACGCCGCCCTTGGAGTCACCCCTCCACTTT. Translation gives CASTPPLESPLHF.

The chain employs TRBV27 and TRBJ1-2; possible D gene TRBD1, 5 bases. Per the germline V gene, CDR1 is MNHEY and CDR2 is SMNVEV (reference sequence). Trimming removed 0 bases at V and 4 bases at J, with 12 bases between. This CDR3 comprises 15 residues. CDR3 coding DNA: TGTGCCAGCAGTTTATCGACAGAAGGTAGCTATGGCTACACCTTC. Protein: CASSLSTEGSYGYTF.

CDR3 protein: CASSLGTTGIGGYTF. As DNA, the CDR3 is TGCGCCAGCAGCTTGGGAACGACAGGGATCGGTGGCTACACCTTC. The chain employs TRBV5-1 and TRBJ1-2; 7 bases are a match to TRBD1. Germline CDR1 is SGHRS and CDR2 is YFSETQ. This CDR3 region has 15 residues. Trimming cost V 0 bases and J 7 bases; bases outside gene matches: 9.